A single TCR beta chain is shown here with its context. In the source study's methods: Reference gene primer amplification gave nucleated cell count estimates. Assay used: immunoSEQ multiplex PCR; TCRdb lists only in-frame clones, some missing. V, J and clone size are taken as reported in that table, and D and trimming were inferred from the DNA itself. The sample lists 210,000 or so clones; around 79% were seen once. This specimen belongs to a study of blood T cell repertoires in COVID-19. Background on the study: Some COVID-19 samples were acute and others convalescent; all came from the United States, Italy and Spain. PBMCs, B-cell-depleted T cells, or T cells were the source of the cDNA or gDNA that made up the material.

Sequencing was done on a sample of peripheral blood. The sequence was obtained from a man aged 45-65 years who had recovered from COVID-19.

CDR3 sequence: CATSDSTAFETDTQYF. The CDR3 region has the DNA TGTGCCACCAGTGACTCGACAGCCTTTGAGACAGATACGCAGTATTTT. The chain carries TRBV24-1 and TRBJ2-3, with a possible D match to TRBD1 (5 bases). CDR1 KGHDR and CDR2 SFDVKD come from the germline V gene. Trimming left V 4 bases short and J 3 bases short, with 16 bases between. CDR3 size: 16 residues.